Listed below are T cell receptor beta chains from one sample, sequenced in a study of shared clonotypes between healthy human individuals. Sequencing was performed with immunoSEQ multiplex PCR; in TCRdb, only in-frame clones are kept and a portion is missing. The profile shows fewer than 2.5 million clones, 93% of them singletons. The sample taken for sequencing was naive CD4+ T cells from PBMCs. These receptors were obtained from a man aged 18 to 35 in good health. Some clones in this sample may be carry-over from other donors' samples. Both conserved end residues are part of each CDR3. A D gene is named only where the DNA matches it firmly. Expanded clones get a size class; other rows say once, few or many, or leave the size out.

d_call: NA; clone_size: NA; j_call: TRBJ2-7; v_call: TRBV19; cdr3_nt: TGTGCCAGTAGTATGCCAGGGGACACCTACGAGCAGTACTTC; cdr3_aa: CASSMPGDTYEQYF
d_call: NA; clone_size: once; j_call: TRBJ1-2; v_call: TRBV28; cdr3_nt: TGTGCCAGCAGTTTACTCCTTGGTCAGGGGAATGGCTACACCTTC; cdr3_aa: CASSLLLGQGNGYTF
d_call: NA; clone_size: NA; j_call: TRBJ2-1; v_call: TRBV28; cdr3_nt: TGTGCCAGCAGTTCCCCTGGCGGGCCTGAGCAGTTCTTC; cdr3_aa: CASSSPGGPEQFF
d_call: NA; clone_size: NA; j_call: TRBJ1-5; v_call: TRBV6-4; cdr3_nt: TGTGCCAGCCGGGGACATTATAGCAATCAGCCCCAGCATTTT; cdr3_aa: CASRGHYSNQPQHF
d_call: NA; clone_size: NA; j_call: TRBJ2-5; v_call: TRBV7-2; cdr3_nt: TGTGCCAGCAGCTACAGGGTACGGGAGACCCAGTACTTC; cdr3_aa: CASSYRVRETQYF
d_call: NA; clone_size: NA; j_call: TRBJ1-4; v_call: TRBV28; cdr3_nt: TGTGCCAGCAACCTACAGGGCGATGGGAAACTGTTTTTT; cdr3_aa: CASNLQGDGKLFF
d_call: NA; clone_size: once; j_call: TRBJ1-2; v_call: TRBV30; cdr3_nt: TGTGCCTGGAGTACGACGGTTAATGGCTACACCTTC; cdr3_aa: CAWSTTVNGYTF
d_call: TRBD1; clone_size: once; j_call: TRBJ1-2; v_call: TRBV6-5; cdr3_nt: TGTGCCAGCAGTTCCATCGGACAGGGGGCTAACTATGGCTACACCTTC; cdr3_aa: CASSSIGQGANYGYTF
d_call: TRBD2; clone_size: NA; j_call: TRBJ2-7; v_call: TRBV4-2; cdr3_nt: TGTGCCAGCAGCTCCCCACTAGCGGGAGTCTCCTACGAGCAGTACTTC; cdr3_aa: CASSSPLAGVSYEQYF
d_call: TRBD1; clone_size: NA; j_call: TRBJ2-2; v_call: TRBV25-1; cdr3_nt: TGTGCCAGCAGTGCCTCCGGGACAGGGGTCACCGGGGAGCTGTTTTTT; cdr3_aa: CASSASGTGVTGELFF
d_call: NA; clone_size: NA; j_call: TRBJ1-1; v_call: TRBV19; cdr3_nt: TGTGCCAGTAGTACCGTCGGAGGCACTGAAGCTTTCTTT; cdr3_aa: CASSTVGGTEAFF
d_call: NA; clone_size: NA; j_call: TRBJ1-2; v_call: TRBV28; cdr3_nt: TGTGCCAGCAGTTCGGACTCGGCGGGGTATGGCTACACCTTC; cdr3_aa: CASSSDSAGYGYTF
d_call: TRBD2; clone_size: NA; j_call: TRBJ2-3; v_call: TRBV9; cdr3_nt: TGTGCCAGCAGCGTCTCACTAGCGGGGAGCACAGATACGCAGTATTTT; cdr3_aa: CASSVSLAGSTDTQYF
d_call: NA; clone_size: once; j_call: TRBJ1-1; v_call: TRBV6-5; cdr3_nt: TGTGCCAGCAACAAGGCAGGGGCAAGAACTGAAGCTTTCTTT; cdr3_aa: CASNKAGARTEAFF
d_call: TRBD1; clone_size: NA; j_call: TRBJ1-3; v_call: TRBV28; cdr3_nt: TGTGCCAGCAGGCCGACAGGGGGCCGCGGAAACACCATATATTTT; cdr3_aa: CASRPTGGRGNTIYF
d_call: TRBD2; clone_size: NA; j_call: TRBJ2-2; v_call: TRBV5-1; cdr3_nt: TGCGCCAGCAGCTTGTTGAGGGCTAGCGGGAGGGCGAACACCGGGGAGCTGTTTTTT; cdr3_aa: CASSLLRASGRANTGELFF
d_call: TRBD1; clone_size: NA; j_call: TRBJ1-5; v_call: TRBV27; cdr3_nt: TGTGCCAGCAGGAAAACAGGGGGAGAAGGGCTCACTCAGCCCCAGCATTTT; cdr3_aa: CASRKTGGEGLTQPQHF
d_call: NA; clone_size: NA; j_call: TRBJ1-1; v_call: TRBV2; cdr3_nt: TGTGCCAGCAGCCGACAGAGGAGCGCTGAAGCTTTCTTT; cdr3_aa: CASSRQRSAEAFF
d_call: NA; clone_size: NA; j_call: TRBJ2-3; v_call: TRBV14; cdr3_nt: TGTGCCAGCGGAAGAACAGATACGCAGTATTTT; cdr3_aa: CASGRTDTQYF
d_call: NA; clone_size: NA; j_call: TRBJ1-5; v_call: TRBV7-2; cdr3_nt: TGTGCCAGCAGCTTAGGGGTAGGGTTTGATCAGCCCCAGCATTTT; cdr3_aa: CASSLGVGFDQPQHF
d_call: NA; clone_size: NA; j_call: TRBJ1-4; v_call: TRBV5-1; cdr3_nt: TGCGCCAGCAGGGGAGGTAATGAAAAACTGTTTTTT; cdr3_aa: CASRGGNEKLFF
d_call: TRBD2; clone_size: once; j_call: TRBJ2-4; v_call: TRBV6-5; cdr3_nt: TGTGCCAGCAGTTCGCTCATAGCGGGAGGGCTAAGGATTCAGTACTTC; cdr3_aa: CASSSLIAGGLRIQYF
d_call: TRBD2; clone_size: NA; j_call: TRBJ2-1; v_call: TRBV7-2; cdr3_nt: TGTGCCAGCAGCCCCAGGGGCGGGAGGCGCTCCTACAATGAGCAGTTCTTC; cdr3_aa: CASSPRGGRRSYNEQFF
d_call: NA; clone_size: NA; j_call: TRBJ2-1; v_call: TRBV11-2; cdr3_nt: TGTGCCAGCAGCGCCGGTGGGGGGCGGCAGTTCTTC; cdr3_aa: CASSAGGGRQFF
d_call: NA; clone_size: NA; j_call: TRBJ1-4; v_call: TRBV7-9; cdr3_nt: TGTGCCAGCAGCTTAGCAGGGACACCCCCAACTAATGAAAAACTGTTTTTT; cdr3_aa: CASSLAGTPPTNEKLFF
d_call: NA; clone_size: NA; j_call: TRBJ2-3; v_call: TRBV7-3; cdr3_nt: TGTGCCAGCAGCTTAAGCAGGGTTCAGTCAGATACGCAGTATTTT; cdr3_aa: CASSLSRVQSDTQYF
d_call: NA; clone_size: once; j_call: TRBJ2-5; v_call: TRBV7-2; cdr3_nt: TGTGCCAGCAGCTTAGCGCGTGAGACCCAGTACTTC; cdr3_aa: CASSLARETQYF
d_call: TRBD1; clone_size: NA; j_call: TRBJ2-5; v_call: TRBV6-1; cdr3_nt: TGTGCCAGCAGTGACGGACAGGGACGAGAGACCCAGTACTTC; cdr3_aa: CASSDGQGRETQYF